This TCR beta chain came from a study of T cells after yellow fever vaccination. Study-level background: For low cell numbers, libraries were made with SMART-Seq v4 Ultra Low Input.

This clonotype was counted ten times or more. Each CDR3 protein is one row after TCRdb ran MiXCR on the 5' RACE reads. The repertoire includes some 350,000 distinct CDR3 sequences, around 4.1% of them detected once, and less than 25% sits in the top ten. The CDR3 has 15 residues. Germline V gene lookup returns CDR1 SGHNT and CDR2 YYREEE (reference sequence). Losses at the gene ends were 2 bases for V and 0 bases for J; bases not matched to a gene: 2. The V gene is TRBV5-4, the J gene TRBJ2-1; 7 positions agree with TRBD2. This TCR came from a man aged 18 to 29 who received the YFV17D yellow fever vaccine. The specimen comprised PBMCs, sampled 5 days after the yellow fever booster vaccination. CDR3 amino acids: CASSLAGSSYNEQFF. CDR3 nucleotide sequence: TGTGCCAGCAGCTTAGCGGGGAGCTCCTACAATGAGCAGTTCTTC.